What follows are 5 T cell receptor beta chains derived from one specimen sequenced in a study of early T cells in non-severe SARS-CoV-2 infection. In TCRdb, the 5' RACE reads were re-called with MiXCR into one record per CDR3 protein. The sample carries tens of thousands of distinct CDR3 sequences, about 9.4% recorded once. The sequencing sample was made of whole blood. These receptors all stem from an adult who was a healthcare worker with PCR-confirmed SARS-CoV-2 infection or an uninfected control (not recorded which).

The chain combines TRBV7-2 with TRBJ2-4, with 7 bases identical to TRBD1. The germline CDR1 and CDR2 sequences are SGHTA and FQGNSA. The CDR3 totals 20 residues. Unmatched junction bases numbered 16, after V lost 2 bases and J lost 0 bases. The DNA of the CDR3 is TGTGCCAGCAGCTTACGCCCCCCGGGACAGCCAAAACTAGCCAAAAACATTCAGTACTTC. This translates into CASSLRPPGQPKLAKNIQYF.

This CDR3 is CSVDSPQETQYF. For the CDR3, the DNA is TGCAGCGTTGACAGTCCTCAAGAGACCCAGTACTTC. The chain joins TRBV29-1 to TRBJ2-5, with D unresolved. The germline V and J ends were trimmed by 3 bases and 2 bases, with 7 bases remaining between them. CDR3 length: 12 residues. Germline V gene sequence: CDR1 SQVTM, CDR2 ANQGSEA.

This chain connects TRBV6-5 to TRBJ2-2; D is undetermined. CDR3 length equals 17 residues. Looked up from germline, CDR1 is MNHEY and CDR2 is SVGAGI. V dropped 2 bases and J dropped 0 bases, with 13 bases sitting between them. CDR3 bases: TGTGCCAGCAGTTACGATTCACACCAAACGAACACCGGGGAGCTGTTTTTT. Protein: CASSYDSHQTNTGELFF.

This clonotype was seen a few times. The rearrangement links TRBV2 to TRBJ2-1; 9 bases align to TRBD1. V lost 3 bases, J lost 10 bases, and 10 bases stayed unmatched. The CDR3 has 15 residues. CDR1 and CDR2 from the germline V gene are SNHLY and FYNNEI. The CDR3 sequence is CASSDGGTGLQEQFF. CDR3 sequence (DNA): TGTGCCAGCAGTGATGGCGGGACAGGGCTTCAGGAGCAGTTCTTC.

This clonotype came up many times. The rearrangement joins TRBV29-1 to TRBJ2-7, with D hard to call. This CDR3 is built from 10 residues. CDR1 and CDR2 from the germline V gene are SQVTM and ANQGSEA. With 6 bases removed from V and 4 bases from J, the gap between germline ends came to 7 bases. CDR3: CSVLEYEQYF. The CDR3 bases are TGCAGCGTCTTAGAATACGAGCAGTACTTC.